One sample yielded the 25 T cell receptor beta chains listed below, sequenced in a study of cytotoxic CD8 clonotypes in ibrutinib-treated CLL. Sequencing was performed with immunoSEQ multiplex PCR; in TCRdb, only in-frame clones are kept and a portion is missing. The sample carries tens of thousands of clones, less than 75% recorded once. The sequences come from PBMCs, collected after 12 months of ibrutinib treatment. These receptors all come from a human donor with chronic lymphocytic leukemia.

This clone appeared many times. J is TRBJ2-3 and V is TRBV6-1; D is unclear. This CDR3 comprises 11 residues. V lost 6 bases, J lost 8 bases, and 9 bases lay in between. Germline V CDR1 and CDR2: MNHNS, SASEGT. The CDR3 nucleotides read TGTGCCAGCAGCCGTGGTGGTACGCAGTATTTT. Amino acids: CASSRGGTQYF.

This sequence joins TRBV5-1 and TRBJ2-3; TRBD2 aligns across 7 bases. Looked up from germline, CDR1 is SGHRS and CDR2 is YFSETQ. With 0 bases clipped from V and 6 bases from J, the junction kept 7 bases outside the gene matches. CDR3 length: 15 amino acids. The CDR3 nucleotides are TGCGCCAGCAGCTTGGACGGGCTAGCGGTCGATACGCAGTATTTT. It is translated as CASSLDGLAVDTQYF. Supplemented by reference TRBV5-1 and TRBJ2-3, the full variable domain reads KAGVTQTPRYLIKTRGQQVTLSCSPISGHRSVSWYQQTPGQGLQFLFEYFSETQRNKGNFPGRFSGRQFSNSRSEMNVSTLELGDSALYLCASSLDGLAVDTQYFGPGTRLTVL.

This clone was seen more than once but under ten times. This chain connects TRBV7-9 to TRBJ1-5; the D is unclear. This CDR3 is 13 amino acids long. CDR1 SEHNR and CDR2 FQNEAQ come from the germline V gene (reference sequence). Trimming took off 5 bases at V and 0 bases at J, with 5 bases between the two ends. The CDR3 DNA sequence: TGTGCCAGCAGCCGCGATAGCAATCAGCCCCAGCATTTT. As protein: CASSRDSNQPQHF.

The count of this clone is one. The chain has TRBV10-3 and TRBJ1-4, with a possible D match to TRBD1 (5 bases). The CDR3 spans 13 residues. Trimming left V 5 bases short and J 6 bases short, with 10 bases between. Germline assignment: CDR1 ENHRY and CDR2 SYGVKD. CDR3 sequence reads: CAISWGGDEKLFF. DNA of the CDR3: TGTGCCATCAGTTGGGGGGGTGATGAAAAACTGTTTTTT.

The chain joins TRBV6-5 to TRBJ1-2; D unresolved. CDR3 size: 14 residues. Between the trimmed V and J ends, which lost 0 bases and 2 bases, there was a span of 7 bases. Germline-derived CDR1 and CDR2 are MNHEY and SVGAGI. CDR3 nucleotides: TGTGCCAGCAGTTACTCGAATAGCAACTATGGCTACACCTTC. It yields the protein CASSYSNSNYGYTF.

The genes are TRBV5-7 and TRBJ1-6, with a weak D call TRBD1 (5 bases). TRBV5-7 is an ORF, with its function uncertain. V was pared by 4 bases and J by 10 bases, with 18 bases between. There are 15 residues in the CDR3. This chain's CDR3 is CASSLMIDSDSPLHF. The CDR3, as DNA: TGTGCCAGCAGCCTGATGATTGACAGTGACTCACCCCTCCACTTT.

The rearrangement joins TRBV5-1 to TRBJ2-7; D may be TRBD1 (6 bases). Trimming removed 0 bases at V and 0 bases at J, with 10 bases between. CDR3 size: 15 residues. The germline V gene encodes CDR1 SGHRS and CDR2 YFSETQ. DNA of the CDR3: TGCGCCAGCAGCTTGGGGACAGCTATCTCCTACGAGCAGTACTTC. This translates into CASSLGTAISYEQYF.

The chain employs TRBV18 and TRBJ2-1; 9 nucleotides line up with TRBD2. The V gene's germline CDR1 is KGHSH and CDR2 LQKENI. This CDR3 comprises 17 residues. Germline trimming cut 3 bases from V and 5 bases from J; bases unmatched to any gene: 11. CDR3 bases: TGTGCCAGCTCACCCCGCCTAAGCGGGAGGTCGGACAATGAGCAGTTCTTC. Amino acids: CASSPRLSGRSDNEQFF.

The chain is built from TRBV5-1 and TRBJ2-2; TRBD2 agrees at 13 bases. The V gene's germline CDR1 is SGHRS and CDR2 YFSETQ. V trimming: 0 bases; J trimming: 6 bases; junction bases outside the gene matches: 5. CDR3 size: 17 residues. CDR3 sequence: CASSLELAGGPAGELFF. DNA of the CDR3: TGCGCCAGCAGCTTGGAACTAGCGGGAGGGCCGGCCGGGGAGCTGTTTTTT.

The chain has TRBV28 and TRBJ2-3; D is undetermined. The germline gives CDR1 MDHEN, CDR2 SYDVKM. CDR3 size: 15 residues. Trimming stripped 3 bases from V and 1 base from J, with 11 bases between. The CDR3 DNA reads TGTGCCAGCAGTTTCCCCCTAAACGGCACAGATACGCAGTATTTT. The encoded protein is CASSFPLNGTDTQYF.

This rearrangement joins TRBV18 to TRBJ1-2, with unresolved D. This CDR3 spans 14 amino acids. V was trimmed by 1 base and J by 2 bases, leaving 8 bases between them. The germline V gene encodes CDR1 KGHSH and CDR2 LQKENI. DNA for the CDR3: TGTGCCAGCTCACCACTCGAACAAAACTATGGCTACACCTTC. The encoded protein is CASSPLEQNYGYTF.

With respect to this clone: At one boundary the junction diverges from the germline segment, which might be a read error. The chain carries TRBV19 and TRBJ1-1, with D unresolved. The CDR3 is made up of 15 amino acids. Germline CDR1 LNHDA, CDR2 SQIVND (reference sequence). In DNA, the CDR3 is TGTGCCAGTAGTATAGAAGTCTGGCAGGCTGGTGGGAGGTCCTTT. Protein sequence: CASSIEVWQAGGRSF.

The chain employs TRBV6-6 and TRBJ1-5; tentative D call: TRBD1 (6 bases). The CDR3 has 13 amino acids. Trimming took off 4 bases at V and 4 bases at J, with 8 bases between the two ends. Germline-derived CDR1 and CDR2 are MNHNY and SVGAGI (reference sequence). This chain's CDR3 is CASSFGQNQPQHF. CDR3 DNA sequence: TGTGCCAGCAGTTTCGGACAGAATCAGCCCCAGCATTTT.

This clone was detected a few times. J is TRBJ2-1 and V is TRBV5-1; 7 bases map to TRBD2. V lost 0 bases and J lost 4; bases outside the gene matches: 4. CDR1 SGHRS and CDR2 YFSETQ come from the germline V gene. This CDR3 is 15 amino acids long. The CDR3 nucleotides read TGCGCCAGCAGCTTGGCGGGGGAGGGGTACAATGAGCAGTTCTTC. Residues: CASSLAGEGYNEQFF.

The chain uses TRBV10-1 and TRBJ1-1, with D unclear. The length of the CDR3 is 13 residues. Per germline, CDR1 WNHNN and CDR2 SYGVQD (reference sequence). Trimming took 0 bases from V and 7 from J, leaving 9 bases between them. As DNA, the CDR3 is TGCGCCAGCAGTGAGTCGCTCCGGGATGAAGCTTTCTTT. This gives the protein CASSESLRDEAFF.

The V gene is TRBV6-5, the J gene TRBJ1-1; D gene uncertain. CDR3 length: 12 amino acids. Between the trimmed V and J ends, which lost 8 bases and 1 base, there was a span of 8 bases. The germline CDR1 and CDR2 sequences are MNHEY and SVGAGI. CDR3 bases: TGTGCCAGCGACAAACCGAACACTGAAGCTTTCTTT. Translation: CASDKPNTEAFF.

In this sample, this clone turned up many times. The J gene is TRBJ1-1, the V gene TRBV10-3, with 7 bases that match TRBD1. The V segment lost 7 bases and the J segment 3 bases; nucleotides outside the gene matches: 8. The germline V gene has CDR1 ENHRY and CDR2 SYGVKD. This CDR3 region has 14 residues. CDR3 DNA sequence: TGTGCCATCACCGAGACAGGGACCGACACTGAAGCTTTCTTT. Translating it yields CAITETGTDTEAFF.

The chain recombines TRBV4-2 with TRBJ2-1; 7 nucleotides align to TRBD2. V gave up 3 bases and J gave up 5 bases; unmatched junction bases: 1. Germline CDR1 LGHNA, CDR2 YNFKEQ. The CDR3 has 13 residues. CDR3 residues: CASSHRGDNEQFF. The CDR3 nucleotides read TGTGCCAGCAGCCACCGGGGGGACAATGAGCAGTTCTTC.

The V call is TRBV6-6, the J call TRBJ2-6, with D unresolved. Germline V gene data show CDR1 as MNHNY and CDR2 as SVGAGI (reference sequence). The CDR3 length is 15 residues. Trimming pared 2 bases from V and 0 bases from J, leaving 5 bases between. The CDR3 DNA is TGTGCCAGCAGTTACATTGCCTCTGGGGCCAACGTCCTGACTTTC. It yields the protein CASSYIASGANVLTF.

Of note for this clone: One end of the junction varies from germline; a read error may be responsible. The CDR3 region has the DNA TGTGCCAGCCGTTTTTACGACAGGGACAATCAGCCCCAGCATTTT. Protein sequence: CASRFYDRDNQPQHF. This chain joins TRBV28 and TRBJ1-5; 7 nucleotides align to TRBD1. The CDR3 runs to 15 residues. CDR1 MDHEN and CDR2 SYDVKM come from the germline V gene.

The J gene is TRBJ2-6, the V gene TRBV6-5; D is perhaps TRBD1 or TRBD2 (6 bases each). V lost 2 bases and J lost 2, with 7 bases in between. In germline, CDR1 is MNHEY, CDR2 SVGAGI. This CDR3 has 15 residues. For the CDR3, the DNA is TGTGCCAGCAGTTACAGGGGGGCTGGGGCCAACGTCCTGACTTTC. Translating gives CASSYRGAGANVLTF.

The gene calls are TRBV7-8 and TRBJ2-3; no firm D call. Trimming cost V 5 bases and J 7 bases, with 10 bases left between them. There are 12 residues in the CDR3. CDR1 and CDR2 from the germline V gene are SGHVS and FQNEAQ. The DNA of the CDR3 is TGTGCCAGCAGCGCCTCGGAGTATACGCAGTATTTT. Translating gives CASSASEYTQYF.

The rearrangement links TRBV11-3 to TRBJ2-1; 10 bases line up with TRBD2. V dropped 1 base and J dropped 6; count of bases not matched to a gene: 3. Germline lookup yields CDR1 SGHNT and CDR2 YENEEA. This CDR3 region has 15 residues. In DNA form, the CDR3 reads TGTGCCAGCAGCTTAGCTGGACTAGCGGTCAATGAGCAGTTCTTC. As protein: CASSLAGLAVNEQFF. The variable domain in full, with the rest retrieved from reference TRBV11-3 and TRBJ2-1, is EAGVVQSPRYKIIEKKQPVAFWCNPISGHNTLYWYLQNLGQGPELLIRYENEEAVDDSQLPKDRFSAERLKGVDSTLKIQPAELGDSAVYLCASSLAGLAVNEQFFGPGTRLTVL.

In this sample, this clone is medium-sized. This chain joins TRBV12-2 and TRBJ2-1; the table's D gene call, TRBD2, was not cross checked with the DNA. TRBV12-2 is a documented pseudogene. This CDR3 spans 14 amino acids. CDR3 region: CAPSGGGLYNEQFF. The CDR3 DNA reads as TGTGCCCCAAGTGGGGGGGGACTTTACAATGAGCAGTTCTTC.

This rearrangement joins TRBV10-3 to TRBJ2-6; TRBD1 agrees at 11 bases. This CDR3 has 18 amino acids. Germline CDR1 and CDR2: ENHRY and SYGVKD. The J segment lost 0 bases and the V segment lost 4 bases, leaving 5 bases of the junction unmatched. For the CDR3, the DNA is TGTGCCATCAGTGCGACAGGGACAGGGGGCTCTGGGGCCAACGTCCTGACTTTC. Protein product: CAISATGTGGSGANVLTF.